This entry lists 18 T cell receptor beta chains sequenced from one sample in a study of CD8+ T cells in alopecia areata. RNA was isolated and reverse transcribed to cDNA, the sequencing template. Clones were sequenced by immunoSEQ multiplex PCR, and TCRdb holds only the in-frame ones, with some missing. This table has 200,000 to 250,000 clones, about 64% appearing once. Specified treatment: oral pan-JAK inhibitor, 5-10 mg twice daily. This specimen was CD4+ T cells sorted from blood, taken at week 4, from a patient treated with tofacitinib. These receptor sequences come from a human donor with alopecia areata.

The chain has TRBV7-8 and TRBJ2-7; the match to TRBD1 covers 8 bases. The CDR3 extends over 15 amino acids. V shed 5 bases, J shed 3 bases, and the junction held 9 bases outside the gene matches. Germline V gene lookup returns CDR1 SGHVS and CDR2 FQNEAQ. The DNA of the CDR3 is TGTGCCAGCAGCCCAAGGACAGGGATGAGCTACGAGCAGTACTTC. Translating it yields CASSPRTGMSYEQYF.

The CDR3 DNA reads TGTGCCAGTAGTATAACAGGGGGGAATCAGCCCCAGCATTTT. Its protein is CASSITGGNQPQHF. V and J are TRBV19 and TRBJ1-5; 8 bases agree with TRBD1. CDR1 and CDR2 (germline): LNHDA, SQIVND (reference sequence). With V trimmed by 2 bases and J by 4 bases, 1 base remained unmatched. This CDR3 region has 14 residues.

This rearrangement joins TRBV15 to TRBJ1-2; D not certain. The CDR3 sequence is 15 residues long. Trimming pared 0 bases from V and 0 bases from J, leaving 8 bases between. The germline gives CDR1 LNHNV, CDR2 YYDKDF (reference sequence). DNA for the CDR3: TGTGCCACCAGCAGAGAAAGGGATGCTAACTATGGCTACACCTTC. It yields the protein CATSRERDANYGYTF.

This clone was counted at least ten times. The chain carries TRBV7-9 and TRBJ1-1; D gene uncertain. Germline loops: CDR1 SEHNR, CDR2 FQNEAQ (reference sequence). The CDR3 spans 14 residues. Trimming removed 1 base from V and 6 bases from J, with 12 bases in between. The CDR3 DNA is TGTGCCAGCAGCTTAGACCTGGGGAGGGCTGAAGCTTTCTTT. It is translated as CASSLDLGRAEAFF.

This clone appeared a few times. J is TRBJ2-7 and V is TRBV4-3; D may be TRBD2 (7 bases). Germline CDR1 LGHNA, CDR2 YSLEER. The CDR3 contains 16 residues. Trimming took 4 bases from V and 0 from J, leaving 16 bases between them. The CDR3 coding sequence is TGCGCCAGCAGCCGCGGGGGCTCCAGCCCCTCCTACGAGCAGTACTTC. This sequence encodes CASSRGGSSPSYEQYF.

The chain uses TRBV2 and TRBJ1-6; 7 nucleotides align to TRBD1. Germline V lookup: CDR1 SNHLY, CDR2 FYNNEI. CDR3 length equals 15 residues. The V gene end was trimmed by 8 bases and the J gene end by 3 bases; junction bases not matched to a gene: 7. The CDR3, as DNA: TGTGCCAGCCAGGGGGACGAACACTATAATTCACCCCTCCACTTT. Its translation is CASQGDEHYNSPLHF. Based on the CDR3 plus reference TRBV2 and TRBJ1-6, the full variable domain is EPEVTQTPSHQVTQMGQEVILRCVPISNHLYFYWYRQILGQKVEFLVSFYNNEISEKSEIFDDQFSVERPDGSNFTLKIRSTKLEDSAMYFCASQGDEHYNSPLHFGNGTRLTVT.

The gene calls are TRBV4-1 and TRBJ2-3; D call uncertain. The CDR3 is 16 amino acids. The V end lost 0 bases, the J end lost 5 bases, and 15 bases lay between the germline ends. Germline lookup yields CDR1 MGHRA and CDR2 YSYEKL. CDR3 coding DNA: TGCGCCAGCAGCCAAGATAGAATCTCGTGGGGAGATACGCAGTATTTT. Translated: CASSQDRISWGDTQYF.

This clone was picked up a small number of times. V usage is TRBV6-5 and J usage is TRBJ2-7; D possibly corresponds to TRBD1 (5 bases). Germline V gene data show CDR1 as MNHEY and CDR2 as SVGAGI. Trimming removed 5 bases at V and 4 bases at J, with 18 bases between. The CDR3 is 15 residues long. CDR3 nucleotides: TGTGCCAGCAGTACTGTTCAGGGTACCCCTTACGAGCAGTACTTC. This codes for CASSTVQGTPYEQYF.

This chain uses TRBV30 with TRBJ1-2; unclear D gene. V gave up 0 bases and J gave up 4 bases, with 9 bases separating them. Germline V gives CDR1 GTSNPN, CDR2 SVGIG (reference sequence). There are 13 residues in the CDR3. In nucleotides, the CDR3 is TGTGCCTGGAGTGTAAAAGGTCCCTATGGCTACACCTTC. Residues: CAWSVKGPYGYTF.

The chain has TRBV4-2 and TRBJ2-7; 11 positions match TRBD1. V lost 4 bases, J lost 5 bases, and 7 bases stayed unmatched. CDR3 length: 15 residues. Looked up from germline, CDR1 is LGHNA and CDR2 is YNFKEQ. The CDR3 reads CASSRPGQGVHEQYF. CDR3 DNA: TGTGCCAGCAGCCGACCGGGACAGGGGGTCCACGAGCAGTACTTC.

This clone was seen more than once but under ten times. The J gene is TRBJ2-2, the V gene TRBV5-1; tentatively, D is TRBD2 (5 bases). There are 15 residues in the CDR3. CDR1 is SGHRS and CDR2 is YFSETQ in the germline V gene. Trimming took 5 bases from V and 5 from J, leaving 16 bases between them. CDR3 coding DNA: TGCGCCAGCAGTCCTGGGTCGGGGAATACCGGGGAGCTGTTTTTT. Amino acids: CASSPGSGNTGELFF.

In this sample, this clone turned up many times. The rearrangement links TRBV5-1 to TRBJ1-2, with D maybe TRBD1 (5 bases). Trimming left V 0 bases short and J 8 bases short, with 14 bases between. Looked up from germline, CDR1 is SGHRS and CDR2 is YFSETQ. The CDR3 is 14 residues long. In nucleotides, the CDR3 is TGCGCCAGCAGCTTGGAACGGGGGACGAGCGGCTACACCTTC. Translation: CASSLERGTSGYTF.

This clone was seen a few times. Other DNA sequences within the sample encode an identical CDR3. The genes are TRBV18 and TRBJ2-7; 8 positions match TRBD1. V trimming: 3 bases; J trimming: 1 base; junction bases outside the gene matches: 2. Looked up from germline, CDR1 is KGHSH and CDR2 is LQKENI. The CDR3 spans 14 residues. The DNA of the CDR3 is TGTGCCAGCTCACCCGGACAGGGTTCCTACGAGCAGTACTTC. This sequence encodes CASSPGQGSYEQYF.

This clone was counted a single time. V and J are TRBV7-2 and TRBJ2-2; 8 positions match TRBD2. Trimming removed 4 bases from V and 5 bases from J; junction bases left unmatched: 9. The CDR3 is made up of 16 amino acids. Looked up from germline, CDR1 is SGHTA and CDR2 is FQGNSA. The chain's CDR3 is CASSSRGGRETGELFF. In DNA form, the CDR3 reads TGTGCCAGCAGCTCCCGGGGGGGCCGAGAGACCGGGGAGCTGTTTTTT.

The chain links TRBV7-2 to TRBJ2-7, with 12 bases lining up with TRBD2. The germline gives CDR1 SGHTA, CDR2 FQGNSA. V was pared by 5 bases and J by 4 bases, with 3 bases of the junction left unmatched. This CDR3 is 14 amino acids long. The CDR3 is CASSPGLAGYEQYF. As DNA, the CDR3 is TGTGCCAGCAGCCCGGGACTAGCGGGTTACGAGCAGTACTTC.

The gene calls are TRBV30 and TRBJ1-5; TRBD1 agrees at 9 bases. The CDR3 spans 14 residues. Germline CDR1 GTSNPN, CDR2 SVGIG (reference sequence). J gave up 6 bases and V 1 base, and 4 bases lay outside the gene matches. The CDR3 DNA follows: TGTGCCTGGAGTGGACAGGGGGTTGTTCAGCCCCAGCATTTT. Protein product: CAWSGQGVVQPQHF.

This clone was observed a handful of times. CDR3 nucleotide sequence: TGTGCCTTCTACAGGGTGAACTATGGCTACACCTTC. This sequence encodes CAFYRVNYGYTF. The J gene is TRBJ1-2, the V gene TRBV30, with D perhaps matching TRBD1 (6 bases). V lost 7 bases and J 2 bases, leaving 11 bases between the germline ends. CDR1 and CDR2 from the germline V gene are GTSNPN and SVGIG (reference sequence). This CDR3 is built from 12 residues.

The chain has TRBV29-1 and TRBJ1-3; D not certain. Germline loops: CDR1 SQVTM, CDR2 ANQGSEA. Trimming cost V 4 bases and J 0 bases, with 10 bases left between them. This CDR3 is built from 14 residues. The CDR3 here is CSVGVPSSGNTIYF. The DNA of the CDR3 is TGCAGCGTTGGTGTGCCTTCCTCTGGAAACACCATATATTTT.